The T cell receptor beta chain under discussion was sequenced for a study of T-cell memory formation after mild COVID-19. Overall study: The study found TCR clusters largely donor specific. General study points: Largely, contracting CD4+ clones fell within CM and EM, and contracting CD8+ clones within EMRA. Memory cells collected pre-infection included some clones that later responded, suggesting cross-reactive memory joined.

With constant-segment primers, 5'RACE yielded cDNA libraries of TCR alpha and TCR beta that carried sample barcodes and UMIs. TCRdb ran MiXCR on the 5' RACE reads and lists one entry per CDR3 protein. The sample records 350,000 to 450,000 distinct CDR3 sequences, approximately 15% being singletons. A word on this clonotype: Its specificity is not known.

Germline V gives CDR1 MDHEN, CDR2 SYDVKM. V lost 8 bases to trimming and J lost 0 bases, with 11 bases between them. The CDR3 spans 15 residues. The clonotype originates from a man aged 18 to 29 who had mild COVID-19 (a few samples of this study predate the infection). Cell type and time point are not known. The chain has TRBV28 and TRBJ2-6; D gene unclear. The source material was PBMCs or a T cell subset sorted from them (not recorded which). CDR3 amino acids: CASGVGISGANVLTF. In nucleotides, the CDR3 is TGTGCCAGCGGGGTTGGAATCTCTGGGGCCAACGTCCTGACTTTC.